Below, 30 T cell receptor beta chains from the same sample are listed, as sequenced in a study of naive and memory T cell subsets. Both TRBC1 and TRBC2 were covered by a beta constant-region primer of two equimolar oligonucleotides. From the UMI-ligation and nested PCR reads, TCRdb called clonotypes with MiXCR, one entry per CDR3 protein. The profile shows around 90,000 distinct CDR3 sequences, more than 6.5% of them singletons. Input material: central memory CD4+ T cells from blood. These receptors all come from a human donor in good health.

In its sample, this clonotype was seen a few times. The chain has TRBV20-1 and TRBJ2-1; D possibly corresponds to TRBD2 (6 bases). In germline, CDR1 is DFQATT, CDR2 SNEGSKA (reference sequence). V lost 4 bases and J 7 bases, leaving 17 bases between the germline ends. This CDR3 comprises 14 residues. CDR3 region: CSAKGTGVRNEQFF. CDR3 nucleotide sequence: TGCAGTGCTAAAGGCACGGGGGTGAGAAATGAGCAGTTCTTC.

This clonotype was detected many times. The rearrangement joins TRBV6-5 to TRBJ1-6; maybe TRBD1 (5 bases). V gave up 2 bases and J gave up 5 bases, with 7 bases separating them. The germline V gene encodes CDR1 MNHEY and CDR2 SVGAGI. The CDR3 runs 14 residues. This chain's CDR3 is CASSYGRDNSPLHF. The CDR3, as DNA: TGTGCCAGCAGTTACGGCAGGGATAATTCACCCCTCCACTTT.

This clonotype was seen at least ten times. CDR3 sequence: CSVRGAGNTIYF. The CDR3, as DNA: TGCAGCGTCCGGGGTGCTGGAAACACCATATATTTT. The gene calls are TRBV29-1 and TRBJ1-3; D unclear. Per the germline V gene, CDR1 is SQVTM and CDR2 is ANQGSEA. The CDR3 spans 12 residues. V lost 6 bases and J lost 2, with 8 bases in between.

The chain uses TRBV2 and TRBJ2-5; no definite D call. This CDR3 region has 11 residues. V lost 7 bases and J lost 5, with 8 bases in between. CDR1 and CDR2 (germline): SNHLY, FYNNEI. CDR3 in DNA: TGTGCCAGCAAGATTGGGGAGACCCAGTACTTC. Protein product: CASKIGETQYF.

The rearrangement links TRBV18 to TRBJ2-7, with 9 positions matching TRBD2. After removal of 3 bases from V and 3 bases from J, the junction contained 6 bases not matched to a gene. CDR3 size: 15 residues. CDR1 KGHSH and CDR2 LQKENI come from the germline V gene. The CDR3 sequence is CASSPQTSGYYEQYF. CDR3 in DNA: TGTGCCAGCTCACCTCAGACTAGCGGATACTACGAGCAGTACTTC.

This clonotype showed up many times. This chain connects TRBV7-2 to TRBJ1-2; 7 bases fit TRBD1. Germline trimming cut 2 bases from V and 4 bases from J; bases unmatched to any gene: 4. From germline, CDR1 is SGHTA and CDR2 FQGNSA. The length of the CDR3 is 14 residues. This CDR3 is CASSLTGVGYGYTF. The CDR3 DNA reads TGTGCCAGCAGCTTAACAGGGGTCGGCTATGGCTACACCTTC.

This clonotype was seen many times. This rearrangement joins TRBV7-2 to TRBJ1-4; D gene uncertain. CDR1 and CDR2 from the germline V gene are SGHTA and FQGNSA. V was trimmed by 3 bases and J by 8 bases, leaving 10 bases between them. This CDR3 comprises 13 residues. Here the CDR3 reads CASSFAGGEKLFF. The DNA of the CDR3 is TGTGCCAGCAGCTTTGCGGGAGGGGAAAAACTGTTTTTT.

J is TRBJ2-3 and V is TRBV7-9; TRBD2 is a possible D gene (6 bases). Germline CDR1 reads SEHNR; CDR2 reads FQNEAQ (reference sequence). The CDR3 is made up of 14 amino acids. Deletions cut 5 bases from V and 1 base from J, with 10 bases between. The CDR3 sequence: CASSLIAGTDTQYF. CDR3 nucleotides: TGTGCCAGCAGCCTCATAGCGGGCACAGATACGCAGTATTTT.

This clonotype has more than one count but fewer than ten. The rearrangement links TRBV6-5 to TRBJ2-7; the match to TRBD2 covers 8 bases. Looked up from germline, CDR1 is MNHEY and CDR2 is SVGAGI. V lost 6 bases and J lost 1; bases outside the gene matches: 5. CDR3 length: 14 residues. The CDR3 region has the DNA TGTGCCAGCAGCCGGGGGACTAGTTCCTACGAGCAGTACTTC. This translates into CASSRGTSSYEQYF.

This clonotype was detected ten times or more. The chain recombines TRBV5-1 with TRBJ2-3; 8 nucleotides match TRBD1. CDR1 and CDR2 (germline): SGHRS, YFSETQ. V shed 4 bases, J shed 6 bases, and the junction held 7 bases outside the gene matches. The CDR3 spans 14 residues. In nucleotides, the CDR3 is TGCGCCAGCAGCATAGGACAGGGTCTGGATACGCAGTATTTT. This codes for CASSIGQGLDTQYF.

The table lists this clonotype with many counts. The chain carries TRBV25-1 and TRBJ2-1; 9 nucleotides align to TRBD1. V gave up 4 bases and J gave up 8 bases; unmatched junction bases: 6. The CDR3 is made up of 14 amino acids. CDR1 MGHDK and CDR2 SYGVNS come from the germline V gene. This CDR3 reads CASSAVQGAYEQFF. The CDR3 DNA reads TGTGCCAGCAGTGCCGTACAGGGGGCCTATGAGCAGTTCTTC.

A few counts support this clonotype. This sequence joins TRBV12-3 or TRBV12-4 and TRBJ2-1; 8 nucleotides line up with TRBD2. This CDR3 contains 15 residues. The J segment lost 0 bases and the V segment lost 8 bases, leaving 6 bases of the junction unmatched. The CDR3 region has the DNA TGTGCCAGCGGTAGCGGGGCAAACTCCTACAATGAGCAGTTCTTC. Protein product: CASGSGANSYNEQFF.

This clonotype was seen more than once but under ten times. The rearrangement uses TRBV18 and TRBJ1-5, with D unresolved. The V gene's germline CDR1 is KGHSH and CDR2 LQKENI. Trimming left V 2 bases short and J 4 bases short, with 6 bases between. The CDR3 runs to 13 residues. In nucleotides, the CDR3 is TGTGCCAGCTCACCAGGGCTGAATCAGCCCCAGCATTTT. It specifies CASSPGLNQPQHF.

Ten or more counts support this clonotype. The V gene is TRBV20-1, the J gene TRBJ2-7; no reliable D call. The CDR3 contains 11 residues. Trimming took off 6 bases at V and 3 bases at J, with 9 bases between the two ends. Germline V gene lookup returns CDR1 DFQATT and CDR2 SNEGSKA (reference sequence). The DNA for the CDR3 is TGCAGTGCCCCCCAGAGCTACGAGCAGTACTTC. This encodes CSAPQSYEQYF.

The genes are TRBV6-1 and TRBJ2-4; no firm D call. The germline V gene has CDR1 MNHNS and CDR2 SASEGT. The CDR3 length is 13 residues. Trimming left V 6 bases short and J 7 bases short, with 13 bases between. The CDR3 DNA sequence: TGTGCCAGCAGCCCGACCCTAAGTAACATTCAGTACTTC. Translating it yields CASSPTLSNIQYF.

The chain employs TRBV4-3 and TRBJ2-5; D is tentatively TRBD1 or TRBD2 (5 bases each). In germline, CDR1 is LGHNA, CDR2 YSLEER. Trimming cost V 0 bases and J 5 bases, with 13 bases left between them. The CDR3 is made up of 15 amino acids. The CDR3 DNA is TGCGCCAGCAGCCAAGAATCGGGGCCCGCGGAGACCCAGTACTTC. It yields the protein CASSQESGPAETQYF.

This clonotype occurred a few times. The rearrangement uses TRBV20-1 and TRBJ1-6; D not resolved. Germline V gene data show CDR1 as DFQATT and CDR2 as SNEGSKA (reference sequence). Trimming removed 0 bases at V and 9 bases at J, with 18 bases between. The CDR3 is 16 amino acids. The CDR3 here is CSARDGPQLRSSPLHF. The CDR3, as DNA: TGCAGTGCTAGAGATGGACCTCAACTTCGAAGTTCACCCCTCCACTTT.

This clonotype showed up many times. V is TRBV6-1 and J is TRBJ1-5; 7 nucleotides line up with TRBD1. This CDR3 region has 14 residues. In germline, CDR1 is MNHNS, CDR2 SASEGT. The J segment lost 7 bases and the V segment lost 7 bases, leaving 10 bases of the junction unmatched. CDR3 sequence (DNA): TGTGCCAGCACCTTAGATCCCAGGGGGCAGCCCCAGCATTTT. It translates to CASTLDPRGQPQHF.

The rearrangement links TRBV30 to TRBJ2-2; TRBD2 is a possible D gene (5 bases). The CDR3 covers 13 residues. Trimming cost V 3 bases and J 4 bases, with 9 bases left between them. Germline V CDR1 and CDR2: GTSNPN, SVGIG (reference sequence). CDR3 nucleotides: TGTGCCTGGAGGGCCCGGGGCACCGGGGAGCTGTTTTTT. Amino acid sequence: CAWRARGTGELFF. Full variable domain (outside the CDR3, taken from reference TRBV30 and TRBJ2-2): SQTIHQWPATLVQPVGSPLSLECTVEGTSNPNLYWYRQAAGRGLQLLFYSVGIGQISSEVPQNLSASRPQDRQFILSSKKLLLSDSGFYLCAWRARGTGELFFGEGSRLTVL.

This clonotype has ten or more counts. The rearrangement joins TRBV20-1 to TRBJ1-3; the match to TRBD1 covers 10 bases. The trim removed 3 bases at V and 4 bases at J, leaving 6 bases unmatched. The CDR3 has 15 residues. Germline loops: CDR1 DFQATT, CDR2 SNEGSKA (reference sequence). This CDR3 is CSARGDRGSGNTIYF. The CDR3 nucleotides read TGCAGTGCTAGGGGGGACAGGGGTTCGGGAAACACCATATATTTT.

This clonotype came up many times. V and J are TRBV12-3 or TRBV12-4 and TRBJ2-5; 8 bases are shared with TRBD1. There are 16 residues in the CDR3. V dropped 3 bases and J dropped 2; count of bases not matched to a gene: 8. DNA for the CDR3: TGTGCCAGCAGTTTGGGACAGGCGGGGACTCAAGAGACCCAGTACTTC. Amino acid sequence: CASSLGQAGTQETQYF.

This clonotype was seen repeatedly, ten times or more. The V call is TRBV7-2, the J call TRBJ1-1; D remains ambiguous. The V gene's germline CDR1 is SGHTA and CDR2 FQGNSA. V lost 4 bases and J 6 bases, leaving 15 bases between the germline ends. This CDR3 spans 14 amino acids. CDR3 in amino acids: CASSSYDPGAEAFF. DNA of the CDR3: TGTGCCAGCAGCTCCTATGACCCTGGGGCTGAAGCTTTCTTT.

This chain uses TRBV11-2 with TRBJ1-1; unclear D gene. V lost 5 bases, J lost 6 bases, and 10 bases lay in between. The length of the CDR3 is 12 residues. Germline lookup yields CDR1 SGHAT and CDR2 FQNNGV. CDR3 nucleotide sequence: TGTGCCAGCAGCCGCCCCGGTTCTGAAGCTTTCTTT. This encodes CASSRPGSEAFF.

This clonotype came up a few times. The CDR3 coding sequence is TGTGCCAGCAGCGATCTCCACGTCACCCAGTACTTC. Protein sequence: CASSDLHVTQYF. The chain uses TRBV7-2 and TRBJ2-5; D is unclear. The V gene's germline CDR1 is SGHTA and CDR2 FQGNSA. V lost 5 bases and J lost 8, with 12 bases in between. This CDR3 contains 12 residues. The full variable domain, with the rest looked up from reference TRBV7-2 and TRBJ2-5, is GAGVSQSPSNKVTEKGKDVELRCDPISGHTALYWYRQSLGQGLEFLIYFQGNSAPDKSGLPSDRFSAERTGGSVSTLTIQRTQQEDSAVYLCASSDLHVTQYFGPGTRLLVL.

This clonotype was recorded many times. This chain links TRBV20-1 with TRBJ1-1, with 7 bases lining up with TRBD1. V shed 1 base, J shed 4 bases, and the junction held 6 bases outside the gene matches. In germline, CDR1 is DFQATT, CDR2 SNEGSKA (reference sequence). The CDR3 has 14 amino acids. The CDR3 DNA sequence: TGCAGTGCTAGAGGACAGGGAAGGCGCACTGAAGCTTTCTTT. This sequence encodes CSARGQGRRTEAFF.

The V gene is TRBV18, the J gene TRBJ1-1; TRBD1 matches at 7 bases. V was pared by 1 base and J by 5 bases, with 4 bases of the junction left unmatched. Per germline, CDR1 KGHSH and CDR2 LQKENI. The CDR3 sequence is 14 residues long. In DNA form, the CDR3 reads TGTGCCAGCTCACCACAGACAGGGCGGACTGAAGCTTTCTTT. Protein: CASSPQTGRTEAFF.

Regarding this clonotype: A much larger clonotype is one base distant, so this may be a read error. The chain has TRBV10-3 and TRBJ2-5, with D possibly TRBD2 on 5 matching bases. CDR3 size: 15 residues. CDR1 is ENHRY, CDR2 SYGVKD, per germline. Trimming stripped 7 bases from V and 6 bases from J, with 21 bases between. CDR3 in DNA: TGTGCCATCATGTCCCCGGACTCAAAGCAGAAGACCCAGTACTTC. It yields the protein CAIMSPDSKQKTQYF.

This clonotype was counted ten times or more. The rearrangement links TRBV12-3 or TRBV12-4 to TRBJ1-6; D perhaps matches TRBD1 (6 bases). This CDR3 is 14 amino acids long. The ends were cut back, 5 bases at V and 5 bases at J, with 10 bases in the middle. The CDR3 is CASSMRQDNSPLHF. The CDR3 bases are TGTGCCAGCAGTATGAGACAGGATAATTCACCCCTCCACTTT.

In its sample, this clonotype was seen a few times. The V gene is TRBV18, the J gene TRBJ1-1; tentatively, D is TRBD1 (5 bases). The V end was cut by 5 bases, the J end by 0 bases, with 10 bases between. The germline V gene encodes CDR1 KGHSH and CDR2 LQKENI. The CDR3 totals 14 residues. CDR3 bases: TGTGCCAGCTCAAGCCTGGGGGTGAACACTGAAGCTTTCTTT. It encodes CASSSLGVNTEAFF.

This clonotype was counted many times. J is TRBJ1-5 and V is TRBV20-1, with a possible D match to TRBD1 (6 bases). The germline CDR1 and CDR2 sequences are DFQATT and SNEGSKA (reference sequence). V lost 4 bases, J lost 0 bases, and 13 bases lay in between. CDR3 length equals 15 residues. The CDR3 DNA is TGCAGTGCTAAGTTGAACAGGGCTAGCAATCAGCCCCAGCATTTT. Translated: CSAKLNRASNQPQHF.